This TCR beta chain appears in the sequencing data of a study of T cells after posttransplantation cyclophosphamide. Here immunoSEQ multiplex PCR was the method, and the copy in TCRdb shows in-frame clones only, minus some. The sample has just over 65,000 clones, about 94% seen once. Points on this clone: The antigen is unknown.

Study observations and caveats: Blood and skin or GI T cell repertoires showed limited TRB overlap. Donor CD8+ memory clones often dominated recipient blood repertoires at later times.

The V gene lost 0 bases and the J gene lost 8 bases, with 10 bases spanning the gap. The CDR3 contains 13 residues. Germline lookup yields CDR1 LNHDA and CDR2 SQIVND (reference sequence). The specimen was PBMCs. The receptor was derived from a woman in her thirties in good health and a related stem cell transplant donor. This sequence joins TRBV19 and TRBJ1-2, with a weak D call TRBD1 (5 bases). The DNA of the CDR3 is TGTGCCAGTAGTATAGACAGGGAGGACGGCTACACCTTC. Translation: CASSIDREDGYTF.